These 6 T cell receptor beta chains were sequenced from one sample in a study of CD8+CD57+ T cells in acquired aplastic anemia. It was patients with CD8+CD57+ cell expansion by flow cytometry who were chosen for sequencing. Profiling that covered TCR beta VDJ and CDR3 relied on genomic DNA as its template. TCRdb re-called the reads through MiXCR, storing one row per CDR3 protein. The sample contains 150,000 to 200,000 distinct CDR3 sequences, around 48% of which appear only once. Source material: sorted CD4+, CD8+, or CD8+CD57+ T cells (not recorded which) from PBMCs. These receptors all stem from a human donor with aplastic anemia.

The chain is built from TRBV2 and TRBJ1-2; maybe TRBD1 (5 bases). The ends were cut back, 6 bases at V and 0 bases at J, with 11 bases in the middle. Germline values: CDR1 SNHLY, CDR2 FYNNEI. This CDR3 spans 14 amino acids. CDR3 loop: CASREGPSNYGYTF. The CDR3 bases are TGTGCCAGCAGGGAGGGACCGTCTAACTATGGCTACACCTTC.

CDR3: CASSLEGQGARETQYF. CDR3 coding DNA: TGTGCCAGCAGCTTAGAGGGACAGGGGGCACGGGAGACCCAGTACTTC. The chain uses TRBV7-6 and TRBJ2-5, with 12 bases lining up with TRBD1. Germline lookup yields CDR1 SGHVS and CDR2 FNYEAQ. CDR3 length: 16 residues. Losses at the gene ends were 1 base for V and 5 bases for J; bases not matched to a gene: 5.

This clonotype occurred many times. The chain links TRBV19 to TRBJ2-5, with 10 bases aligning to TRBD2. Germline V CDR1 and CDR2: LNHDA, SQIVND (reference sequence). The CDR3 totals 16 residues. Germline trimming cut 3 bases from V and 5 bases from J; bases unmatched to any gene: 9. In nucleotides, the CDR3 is TGTGCCAGTAGTATCTCCATAGCGGGGGGCCGGGAGACCCAGTACTTC. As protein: CASSISIAGGRETQYF.

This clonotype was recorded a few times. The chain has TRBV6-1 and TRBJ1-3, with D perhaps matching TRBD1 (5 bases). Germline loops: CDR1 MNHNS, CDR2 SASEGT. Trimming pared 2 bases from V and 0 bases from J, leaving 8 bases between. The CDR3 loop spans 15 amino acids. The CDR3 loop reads CASSERDVSGNTIYF. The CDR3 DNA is TGTGCCAGCAGTGAAAGGGACGTCTCTGGAAACACCATATATTTT.

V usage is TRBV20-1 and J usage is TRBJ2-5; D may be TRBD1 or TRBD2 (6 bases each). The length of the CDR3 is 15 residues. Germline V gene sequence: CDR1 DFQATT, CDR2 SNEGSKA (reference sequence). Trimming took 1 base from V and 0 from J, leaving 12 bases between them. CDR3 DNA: TGCAGTGCTAGAGTCGGGGGCCGTGACCAAGAGACCCAGTACTTC. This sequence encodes CSARVGGRDQETQYF.

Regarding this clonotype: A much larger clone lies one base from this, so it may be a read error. The CDR3 DNA is TGTGCCAGTAGTAGAGTTAGCGGGGGTTTTGCGGTTGAGCAGTTCTTC. Translation: CASSRVSGGFAVEQFF. V gene TRBV19 combines with J gene TRBJ2-1; 9 positions match TRBD2. V shed 4 bases, J shed 9 bases, and the junction held 13 bases outside the gene matches. The CDR3 loop spans 16 amino acids. Germline V gene lookup returns CDR1 LNHDA and CDR2 SQIVND (reference sequence).